Detailed here is one TCR beta chain. Only a few counts were recorded for this clonotype. Its binding antigen is unknown. Per-base qualities were not stored, and no clone one base away is much larger. The library was prepared using PCR. These reads were obtained on an Illumina HiSeq 2500. TCR library preparation used molecular barcoding, with unique molecular identifiers applied to normalize quantification of the TCRbeta repertoire. TCRdb reanalyzed the raw reads on its own, using fastp at Q25 for trimming and MiXCR for clone calling, and kept in-frame beta chains. Here each entry gathers all rows of one CDR3 protein and keeps the most common genes and DNA. This sample has fewer than 1 million distinct CDR3 sequences in its table, and roughly 15% of those were observed once. The ten biggest clones cover 5% of the sample. This sample was taken from a study of T-cell reconstitution after alpha-beta-depleted transplantation in children (TCRdb year 2016). Context from the whole study: T-cell immune reconstitution after TCRalphabeta/CD19-depleted allogeneic hematopoietic cell transplantation in children was quantitatively tracked in the study by means of TCR repertoire profiling. Overall study results and their limits: In some patients, high TCRbeta diversity at day 60 was attributed to recipient T cells and intrathymic progenitors that had survived conditioning. The apparently early alphabetaT-cell count recovery about two months after transplant was reportedly dependent on only several hundred rapidly expanded clones derived from non-depleted graft cells. Hyperexpanded clone frequencies declined over subsequent months; after one year, T-cell counts and TCRbeta diversity were mostly attributed to newly produced T cells.

The treatment or condition label, as the study defines it: allogeneic hematopoietic cell transplantation with graft depleted of TCRalphabeta T cells and CD19 B cells. Transplant recipients were children who received TCRalphabeta/CD19-depleted allogeneic hematopoietic cell grafts. CDR1 and CDR2 (SGHRS, YFSETQ) derive from the germline V gene. The CDR3 has 12 amino acids, counting the end cysteine and phenylalanine. Only the CDR3 portion is preserved as DNA: 36 bases, with reading frame beginning at the first base. The V and J ends are trimmed by 3 bases and 4 bases, leaving 7 bases between them. The chain is made from TRBV5-1 and TRBJ1-2, with no reliable assignment of the D segment. The receptor's source is a male patient younger than 18 who had a stem cell transplant for acute lymphoblastic leukemia, so the T cells may come from the graft donor. The source was PBMCs, mostly from graft donor cells, collected 360 days after TCRalphabeta/CD19-depleted stem cell transplant. The bases are TGCGCCAGCAGCTATGACTTCTATGGCTACACCTTC. This sequence encodes CASSYDFYGYTF.